A selection of T cell receptor beta chains follows, all from one sample in a study. Each CDR3 protein is one row after TCRdb ran MiXCR on the 5' RACE reads. The table lists thousands of distinct CDR3 sequences, under 70% of them singletons. Input material: Tregs sorted from a lymph node. These receptors were taken from a female donor with breast cancer. The CDR3 runs from the conserved cysteine through the conserved F or W. The D gene is left open where the match is weak. The listing skips clone size in some rows; elsewhere it reads once, few, many or a size class.

v_gene	j_gene	abundance	d_gene	CDR3nt	CDR3aa
TRBV29-1	TRBJ2-3	-	-	TGCAGCGGCTTGAAGGGACATCAGCAGTATTTT	CSGLKGHQQYF
TRBV4-2	TRBJ1-3	-	TRBD1	TGTGCCAGCAGCCCGTTAGTTCAGGGGGCGAGAAACACCATATATTTT	CASSPLVQGARNTIYF
TRBV3-1	TRBJ1-1	-	-	TGTGCCAGCAGCCCAACGACAGGAGGCACTGAAGCTTTCTTT	CASSPTTGGTEAFF
TRBV15	TRBJ2-5	few	-	TGTGCCACCAGCAGAGCCCAACGGGAGACCCAGTACTTC	CATSRAQRETQYF
TRBV28	TRBJ1-1	-	TRBD1	TGTGCCAGCAGTTTAGAGGGGGCGCACGGAGCTTTCTTT	CASSLEGAHGAFF
TRBV5-1	TRBJ2-5	-	-	TGCGCCAGCAGCAAAAGGACAGACCAAGAGACCCAGTACTTC	CASSKRTDQETQYF
TRBV6-2/TRBV6-3	TRBJ2-5	-	-	TGTGCCAGCAGTCAACTACAGGGTTTCGGTGAGACCCAGTACTTC	CASSQLQGFGETQYF
TRBV30	TRBJ1-5	-	-	TGTGCCTGGAGTGTAGGGTCTACTCAGCCCCAGCATTTT	CAWSVGSTQPQHF
TRBV30	TRBJ1-4	-	-	TGTGCCTGGAGTGTAGGTCGGGCTGAAAAACTGTTTTTT	CAWSVGRAEKLFF
TRBV20-1	TRBJ1-2	-	-	TGCAGTGCTAGTCTAGGCTTGTATGGCTACACCTTC	CSASLGLYGYTF
TRBV7-2	TRBJ2-7	few	-	TGTGCCAGCAGCTTAGAACTTCGGACGCCTAAGTACTTC	CASSLELRTPKYF
TRBV6-5	TRBJ2-1	once	-	TGTGCCAGCAGCCAGGCGCGGGGGCGAAATGAGCAGTTCTTC	CASSQARGRNEQFF
TRBV7-9	TRBJ2-1	-	-	TGTGCCAGCAGCCGCAGAGACGGGACGAATGAGCAGTTCTTC	CASSRRDGTNEQFF
TRBV20-1	TRBJ2-1	-	TRBD2	TGCAGTGCAAAGCCACTAGCGGGAGCCTACAATGAGCAGTTCTTC	CSAKPLAGAYNEQFF
TRBV4-2	TRBJ1-1	-	-	TGTGCCAGCAGCCAAGAGGGCCGGTTGAACACTGAAGCTTTCTTT	CASSQEGRLNTEAFF
TRBV3-1	TRBJ2-7	once	-	TGTGCCAGCAGCCAAGGAAACCACAGGGAGGCCGAGCAGTACTTC	CASSQGNHREAEQYF
TRBV20-1	TRBJ2-5	-	-	TGCAGTGCGGTGCAAGAGACCCAGTACTTC	CSAVQETQYF
TRBV4-2	TRBJ2-2	-	-	TGTGCCAGCAGCACCCAAGACACCGGGGAGCTGTTTTTT	CASSTQDTGELFF
TRBV7-2	TRBJ2-1	-	TRBD1	TGTGCCAGCAGTTCTGCCGGGACAGGGGTCAATGAGCAGTTCTTC	CASSSAGTGVNEQFF
TRBV20-1	TRBJ1-1	-	-	TGCAGTGCTAGAGCGGACAGAGACACTGAAGCTTTCTTT	CSARADRDTEAFF
TRBV20-1	TRBJ1-2	-	-	TGCAGTGCTAGGGCTCGTCGGGCTCCGACAAACTATGGCTACACCTTC	CSARARRAPTNYGYTF
TRBV16	TRBJ2-5	-	-	TGTGCCAGCAGTCCAACAGTTGGGGAGACCCAGTACTTC	CASSPTVGETQYF
TRBV11-2	TRBJ2-3	-	-	TGTGCCAGCAGCTCAATAGGAGGGGGGGACAACACAGATACGCAGTATTTT	CASSSIGGGDNTDTQYF
TRBV7-3	TRBJ2-1	-	-	TGTGCCAGCAGCCCTGACTTTCTAAGATGGAATGAGCAGTTCTTC	CASSPDFLRWNEQFF
TRBV27	TRBJ2-5	-	-	TGTGCCAGCAGTTCAGGGTTAGCGCAAGAGACCCAGTACTTC	CASSSGLAQETQYF
TRBV2	TRBJ2-1	few	TRBD2	TGTGCCAGCAGTGAAGCGCTTGGATCGGGAGGGCTCAATGAGCAGTTCTTC	CASSEALGSGGLNEQFF
TRBV7-9	TRBJ2-2	-	-	TGTGCCAGCAGCTTAGCCGATAACACCGGGGAGCTGTTTTTT	CASSLADNTGELFF
TRBV20-1	TRBJ2-4	-	TRBD2	TGCAGTGCTAGGGAGCCGGGACTACTCATTCAGTACTTC	CSAREPGLLIQYF
TRBV20-1	TRBJ2-2	few	TRBD1	TGCAGTGCTAGAGGGGACAGGGGGACCGGGGAGCTGTTTTTT	CSARGDRGTGELFF
TRBV19	TRBJ2-3	once	TRBD2	TGTGCCAGTAGTTTAGCGGGTCCGGATACGCAGTATTTT	CASSLAGPDTQYF
TRBV10-3	TRBJ2-1	-	TRBD1	TGTGCCATCGGAGGACAGGGGGGCAATGAGCAGTTCTTC	CAIGGQGGNEQFF
TRBV7-3	TRBJ1-3	-	TRBD1	TGTGCCAGCAGCTTAGGGAATCCGGGACAGGCCATAGGAAACACCATATATTTT	CASSLGNPGQAIGNTIYF
TRBV11-1	TRBJ2-1	-	-	TGTGCCAGCAGCTTAGCCCGCGACGGAGGCAATGAGCAGTTCTTC	CASSLARDGGNEQFF
TRBV6-2/TRBV6-3	TRBJ2-2	-	TRBD1	TGTGCCAGCAGTTATCGCGACAGGGCGAACACCGGGGAGCTGTTTTTT	CASSYRDRANTGELFF
TRBV5-1	TRBJ2-1	few	TRBD2	TGCGCCAGCAGCCCACGACTAGCGGGAGGCATATACAATGAGCAGTTCTTC	CASSPRLAGGIYNEQFF
TRBV20-1	TRBJ2-3	-	TRBD1	TGCAGTGCTAGTCTGTTCCGGGACAGGGGCACAGATACGCAGTATTTT	CSASLFRDRGTDTQYF
TRBV4-1	TRBJ2-1	few	TRBD2	TGCGCCAGCAGACGACTAGCCCCTATGGGTGAGCAGTTCTTC	CASRRLAPMGEQFF
TRBV4-3	TRBJ2-1	-	-	TGCGCCAGCAGCCAAGTTATGGGCCAAGGCGGCTCCTACAATGAGCAGTTCTTC	CASSQVMGQGGSYNEQFF
TRBV7-3	TRBJ2-5	few	-	TGTGCCAGCAGCCCGAGAGGGGGGTACCAAGAGACCCAGTACTTC	CASSPRGGYQETQYF
TRBV29-1	TRBJ1-1	-	TRBD1	TGCAGCGTGTGGACAGGGGTGAACACTGAAGCTTTCTTT	CSVWTGVNTEAFF
TRBV7-9	TRBJ2-3	-	-	TGTGCCAGCAGCGGGACTAGCACAGATACGCAGTATTTT	CASSGTSTDTQYF
TRBV6-5	TRBJ2-1	few	-	TGTGCCAGCAGTTACACAGGTTTGCATGAGCAGTTCTTC	CASSYTGLHEQFF
TRBV12-3/TRBV12-4	TRBJ1-5	few	TRBD1	TGTGCCAGCAGGGCCGACAGGGTGGAGCAGCCCCAGCATTTT	CASRADRVEQPQHF
TRBV12-3/TRBV12-4	TRBJ2-5	few	TRBD1	TGTGCCAGCAGTCGTGACAGGGCCTCCTTCGAGACCCAGTACTTC	CASSRDRASFETQYF
TRBV12-3/TRBV12-4	TRBJ2-5	-	TRBD1	TGTGCCAGCAGCAAAGGGACAGTAGAGACCCAGTACTTC	CASSKGTVETQYF
TRBV20-1	TRBJ2-5	-	-	TGCAGTGCCCCCGCCAGAGGACAGACCCAAGAGACCCAGTACTTC	CSAPARGQTQETQYF
TRBV4-3	TRBJ2-2	-	-	TGCGCCAGCAGCCAAGATAAACTCCCGTTAGACACCGGGGAGCTGTTTTTT	CASSQDKLPLDTGELFF
TRBV20-1	TRBJ2-1	-	-	TGCAGTGCTACTAGCGTTGAGCAGTTCTTC	CSATSVEQFF
TRBV20-1	TRBJ2-1	few	TRBD1	TGCAGTGCTACAACCGGGACAGGGTATTATGAGCAGTTCTTC	CSATTGTGYYEQFF
TRBV20-1	TRBJ2-1	-	-	TGCAGTGCTAGTAGTGACTCAGCCCTGGCTTCAGGGCAGTTCTTC	CSASSDSALASGQFF
TRBV6-1	TRBJ1-5	-	-	TGTGCCAGCAGTGAAGGTCCCCCGGCCCAGCATTTT	CASSEGPPAQHF